The clone carrying this T cell receptor (beta chain) was seen a handful of times. Its target is unknown. Terminally differentiated effector memory CD45RA+ cells were excluded from the naive CD8 cells, which were CD45RO-negative and positively selected for CCR7. These data come from a study of shared clonotypes between healthy human individuals. General observations from the study: Approximately 5.3% was the fraction of naive CD4 clonotypes found shared across a handful of donors. Since donors were few, the genetic and exposure-history diversity represented was limited. Rarefaction gave evidence that sorted-subset sequencing remained incomplete despite large depth.

Data came from immunoSEQ multiplex PCR; TCRdb stores just in-frame clones and leaves some out. The profile shows around 1,900,000 clones, just over 90% of them singletons. This receptor was taken from a man younger than 35 in good health. Some clones in this sample may be carry-over from other donors' samples. The sequencing sample was made of naive CD8+ T cells from PBMCs.

This chain's CDR3 is CASSAPTGSNQPQHF. The CDR3 coding sequence is TGTGCCAGCAGTGCCCCGACAGGGAGCAATCAGCCCCAGCATTTT. The chain joins TRBV6-1 to TRBJ1-5; TRBD1 aligns across 7 bases. Germline V gene lookup returns CDR1 MNHNS and CDR2 SASEGT. Trimming took 4 bases from V and 1 from J; bases not matched to a gene: 4. The length of the CDR3 is 15 residues.